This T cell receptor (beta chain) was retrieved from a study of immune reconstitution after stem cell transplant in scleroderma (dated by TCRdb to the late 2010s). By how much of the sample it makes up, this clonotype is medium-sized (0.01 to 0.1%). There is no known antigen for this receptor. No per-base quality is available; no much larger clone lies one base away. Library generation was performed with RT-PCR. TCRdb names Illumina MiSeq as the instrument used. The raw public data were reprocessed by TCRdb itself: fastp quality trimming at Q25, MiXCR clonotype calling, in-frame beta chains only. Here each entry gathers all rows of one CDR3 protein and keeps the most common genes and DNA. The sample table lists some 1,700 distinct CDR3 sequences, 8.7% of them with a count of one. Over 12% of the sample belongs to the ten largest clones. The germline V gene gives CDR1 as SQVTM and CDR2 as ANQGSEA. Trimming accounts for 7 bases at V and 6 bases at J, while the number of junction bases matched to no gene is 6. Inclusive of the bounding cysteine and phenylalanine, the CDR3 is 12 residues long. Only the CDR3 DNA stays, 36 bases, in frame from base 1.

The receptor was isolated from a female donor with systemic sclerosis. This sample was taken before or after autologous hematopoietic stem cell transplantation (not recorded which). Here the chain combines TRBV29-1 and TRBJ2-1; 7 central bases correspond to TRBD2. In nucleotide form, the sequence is TGCAGCGCGGGGGGATGGGGCAATGAGCAGTTCTTC. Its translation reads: CSAGGWGNEQFF.